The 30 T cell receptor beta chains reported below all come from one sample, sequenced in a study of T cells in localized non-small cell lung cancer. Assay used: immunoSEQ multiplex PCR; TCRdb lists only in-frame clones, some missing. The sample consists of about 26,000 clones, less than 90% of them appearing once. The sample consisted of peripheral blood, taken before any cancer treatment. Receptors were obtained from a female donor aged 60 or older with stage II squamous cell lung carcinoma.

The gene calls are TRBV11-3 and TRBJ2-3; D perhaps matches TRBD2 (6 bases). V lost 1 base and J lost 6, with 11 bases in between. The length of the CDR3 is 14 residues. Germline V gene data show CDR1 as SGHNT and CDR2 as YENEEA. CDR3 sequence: CASSLGGGGDTQYF. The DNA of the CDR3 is TGTGCCAGCAGCTTAGGCGGTGGAGGGGATACGCAGTATTTT.

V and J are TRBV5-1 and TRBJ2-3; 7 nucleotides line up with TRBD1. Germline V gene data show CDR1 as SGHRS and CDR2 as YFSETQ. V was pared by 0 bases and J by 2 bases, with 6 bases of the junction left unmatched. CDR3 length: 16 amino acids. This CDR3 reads CASSLGSQGPTDTQYF. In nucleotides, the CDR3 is TGCGCCAGCAGCTTGGGCTCACAGGGGCCCACAGATACGCAGTATTTT.

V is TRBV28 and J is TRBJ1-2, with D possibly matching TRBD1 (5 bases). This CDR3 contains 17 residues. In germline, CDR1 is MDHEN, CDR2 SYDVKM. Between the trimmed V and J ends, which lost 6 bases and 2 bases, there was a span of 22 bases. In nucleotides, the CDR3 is TGTGCCAGCAGGACCGCCAGGGATCCAATTAGGAACTATGGCTACACCTTC. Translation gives CASRTARDPIRNYGYTF.

As DNA, the CDR3 is TGTGCCAGCAGCTCCCGACAGGGGAGGAATGAGCAGTTCTTC. Protein product: CASSSRQGRNEQFF. The chain couples TRBV7-2 to TRBJ2-1; 8 bases agree with TRBD1. V lost 4 bases to trimming and J lost 7 bases; unmatched junction nucleotides: 6. CDR1 is SGHTA and CDR2 is FQGNSA in the germline V gene. The CDR3 consists of 14 residues. Variable domain in full (rest from reference TRBV7-2 and TRBJ2-1): GAGVSQSPSNKVTEKGKDVELRCDPISGHTALYWYRQSLGQGLEFLIYFQGNSAPDKSGLPSDRFSAERTGGSVSTLTIQRTQQEDSAVYLCASSSRQGRNEQFFGPGTRLTVL.

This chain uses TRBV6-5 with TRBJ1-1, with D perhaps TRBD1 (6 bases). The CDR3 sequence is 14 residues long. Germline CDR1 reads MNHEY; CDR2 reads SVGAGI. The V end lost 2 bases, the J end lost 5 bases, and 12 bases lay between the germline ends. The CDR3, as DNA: TGTGCCAGCAGTTACCTTGAAAGGGGGACTGAAGCTTTCTTT. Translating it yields CASSYLERGTEAFF.

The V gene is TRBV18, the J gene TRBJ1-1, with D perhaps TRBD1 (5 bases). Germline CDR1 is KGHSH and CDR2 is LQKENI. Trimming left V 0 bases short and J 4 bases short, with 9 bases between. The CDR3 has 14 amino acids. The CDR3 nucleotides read TGTGCCAGCTCACCACCGGGGGGGGTCACTGAAGCTTTCTTT. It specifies CASSPPGGVTEAFF.

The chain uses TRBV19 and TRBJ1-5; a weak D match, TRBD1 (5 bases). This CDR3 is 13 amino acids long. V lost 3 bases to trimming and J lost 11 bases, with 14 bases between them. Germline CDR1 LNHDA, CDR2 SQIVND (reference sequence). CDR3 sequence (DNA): TGTGCCAGTAGTATCCGGGACGGCTCAGCCCAGCATTTT. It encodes CASSIRDGSAQHF.

The CDR3 reads CASSLEDRGRGYTF. CDR3 in DNA: TGCGCCAGCAGCTTGGAGGACAGGGGGCGAGGCTACACCTTC. The V and J genes are TRBV5-1 and TRBJ1-2; 11 bases agree with TRBD1. The V and J ends lost 0 bases and 8 bases, in that order; junction bases with no gene match: 3. The CDR3 length is 14 residues. The germline CDR1 and CDR2 sequences are SGHRS and YFSETQ.

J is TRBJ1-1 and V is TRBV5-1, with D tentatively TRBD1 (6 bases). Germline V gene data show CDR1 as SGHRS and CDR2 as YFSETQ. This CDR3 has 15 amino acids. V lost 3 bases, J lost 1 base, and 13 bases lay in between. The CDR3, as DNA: TGCGCCAGCAGCTCACAGGGTCTGGGGAACACTGAAGCTTTCTTT. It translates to CASSSQGLGNTEAFF.

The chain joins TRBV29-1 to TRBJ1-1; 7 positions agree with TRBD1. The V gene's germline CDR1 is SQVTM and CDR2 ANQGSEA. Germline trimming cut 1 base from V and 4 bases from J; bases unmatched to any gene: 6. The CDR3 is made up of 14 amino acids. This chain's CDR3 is CSVEGQGGTTEAFF. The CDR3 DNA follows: TGCAGCGTTGAAGGACAGGGCGGGACCACTGAAGCTTTCTTT.

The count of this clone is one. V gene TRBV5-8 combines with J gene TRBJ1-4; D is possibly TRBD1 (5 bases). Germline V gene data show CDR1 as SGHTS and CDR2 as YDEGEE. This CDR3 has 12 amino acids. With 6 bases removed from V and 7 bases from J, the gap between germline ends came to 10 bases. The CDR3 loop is CASNPGIEKLFF. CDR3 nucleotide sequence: TGTGCCAGCAATCCAGGGATTGAAAAACTGTTTTTT.

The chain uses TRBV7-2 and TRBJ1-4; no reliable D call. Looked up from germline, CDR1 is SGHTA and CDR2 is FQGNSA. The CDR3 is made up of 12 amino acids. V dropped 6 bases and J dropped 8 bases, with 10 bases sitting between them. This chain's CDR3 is CASRGMNEKLFF. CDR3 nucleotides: TGTGCCAGCAGGGGTATGAACGAAAAACTGTTTTTT.

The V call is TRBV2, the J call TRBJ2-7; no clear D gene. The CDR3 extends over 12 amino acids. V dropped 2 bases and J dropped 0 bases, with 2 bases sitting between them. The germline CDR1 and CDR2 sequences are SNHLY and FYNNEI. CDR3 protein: CASSELSYEQYF. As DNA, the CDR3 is TGTGCCAGCAGTGAACTCTCCTACGAGCAGTACTTC.

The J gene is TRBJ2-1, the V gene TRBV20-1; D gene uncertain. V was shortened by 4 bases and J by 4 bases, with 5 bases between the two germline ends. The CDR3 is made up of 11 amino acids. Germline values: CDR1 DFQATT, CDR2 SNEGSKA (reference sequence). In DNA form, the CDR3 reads TGCAGTGCTACTACATACAATGAGCAGTTCTTC. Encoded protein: CSATTYNEQFF.

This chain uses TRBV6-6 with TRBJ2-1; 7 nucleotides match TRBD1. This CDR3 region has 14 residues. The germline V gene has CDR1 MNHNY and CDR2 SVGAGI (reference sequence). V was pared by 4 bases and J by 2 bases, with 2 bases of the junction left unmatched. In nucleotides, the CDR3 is TGTGCCAGCAGTTCGGGACAGCCCTACAATGAGCAGTTCTTC. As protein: CASSSGQPYNEQFF.

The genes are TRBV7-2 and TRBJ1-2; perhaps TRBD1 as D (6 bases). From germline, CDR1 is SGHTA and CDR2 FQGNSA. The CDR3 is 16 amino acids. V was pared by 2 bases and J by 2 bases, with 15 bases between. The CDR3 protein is CASSLRGGQQNYGYTF. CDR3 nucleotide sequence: TGTGCCAGCAGCTTACGAGGGGGACAACAAAACTATGGCTACACCTTC.

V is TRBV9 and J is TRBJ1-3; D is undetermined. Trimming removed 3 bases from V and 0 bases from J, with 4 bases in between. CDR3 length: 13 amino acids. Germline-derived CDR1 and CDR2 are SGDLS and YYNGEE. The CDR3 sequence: CASSESSGNTIYF. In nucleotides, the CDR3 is TGTGCCAGCAGCGAATCCTCTGGAAACACCATATATTTT.

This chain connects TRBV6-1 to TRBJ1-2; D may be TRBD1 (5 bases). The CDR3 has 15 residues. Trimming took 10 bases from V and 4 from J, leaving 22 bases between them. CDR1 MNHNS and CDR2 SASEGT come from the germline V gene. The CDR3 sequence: CATPPVRLGGYGYTF. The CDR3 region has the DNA TGTGCCACCCCCCCCGTTCGCCTGGGGGGCTATGGCTACACCTTC.

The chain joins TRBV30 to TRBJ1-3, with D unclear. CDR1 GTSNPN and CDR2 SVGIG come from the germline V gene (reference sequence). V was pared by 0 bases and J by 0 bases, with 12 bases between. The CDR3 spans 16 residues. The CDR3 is CAWSVGSGSSGNTIYF. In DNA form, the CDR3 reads TGTGCCTGGAGTGTAGGGTCGGGAAGCTCTGGAAACACCATATATTTT.

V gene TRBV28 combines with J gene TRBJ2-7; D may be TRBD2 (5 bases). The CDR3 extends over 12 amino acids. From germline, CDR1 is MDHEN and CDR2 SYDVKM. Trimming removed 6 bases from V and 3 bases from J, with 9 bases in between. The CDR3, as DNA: TGTGCCAGCAGCTCCGGAGGCTACGAGCAGTACTTC. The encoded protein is CASSSGGYEQYF.

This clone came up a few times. The DNA of the CDR3 is TGTGCCAGTAGTACAAGCGAGCCTACGCAGTATTTT. This translates into CASSTSEPTQYF. V and J are TRBV19 and TRBJ2-3; D not certain. Germline V CDR1 and CDR2: LNHDA, SQIVND (reference sequence). V was clipped by 4 bases and J by 8 bases, with 10 bases between them. CDR3 length equals 12 residues.

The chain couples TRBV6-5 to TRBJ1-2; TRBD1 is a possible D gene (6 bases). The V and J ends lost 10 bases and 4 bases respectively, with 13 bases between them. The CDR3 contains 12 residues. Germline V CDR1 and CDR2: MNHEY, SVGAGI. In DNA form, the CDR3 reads TGTGCCACCATGACAGGTGTCTATGGCTACACCTTC. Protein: CATMTGVYGYTF.

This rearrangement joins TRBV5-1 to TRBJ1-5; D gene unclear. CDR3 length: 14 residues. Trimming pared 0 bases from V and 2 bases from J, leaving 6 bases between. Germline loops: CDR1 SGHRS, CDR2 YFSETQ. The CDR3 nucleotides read TGCGCCAGCAGCTTGGACGGGGGCAATCAGCCCCAGCATTTT. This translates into CASSLDGGNQPQHF.

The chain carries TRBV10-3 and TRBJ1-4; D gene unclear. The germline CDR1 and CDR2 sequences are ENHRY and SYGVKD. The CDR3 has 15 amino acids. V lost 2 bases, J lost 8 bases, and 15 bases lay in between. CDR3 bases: TGTGCCATCAGTGAGAGACCAAGTCTAGAGGAAAAACTGTTTTTT. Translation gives CAISERPSLEEKLFF.

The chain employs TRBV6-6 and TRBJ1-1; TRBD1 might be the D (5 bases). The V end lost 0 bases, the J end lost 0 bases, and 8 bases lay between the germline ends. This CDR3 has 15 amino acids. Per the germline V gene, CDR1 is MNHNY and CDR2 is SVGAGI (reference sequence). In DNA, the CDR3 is TGTGCCAGCAGTTACTCAGGGGTTATGAACACTGAAGCTTTCTTT. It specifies CASSYSGVMNTEAFF.

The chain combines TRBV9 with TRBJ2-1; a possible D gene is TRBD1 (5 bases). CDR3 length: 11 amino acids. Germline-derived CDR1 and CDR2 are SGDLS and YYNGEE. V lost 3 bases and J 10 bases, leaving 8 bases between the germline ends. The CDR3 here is CASSAQGEQFF. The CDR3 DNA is TGTGCCAGCAGCGCCCAGGGCGAGCAGTTCTTC.

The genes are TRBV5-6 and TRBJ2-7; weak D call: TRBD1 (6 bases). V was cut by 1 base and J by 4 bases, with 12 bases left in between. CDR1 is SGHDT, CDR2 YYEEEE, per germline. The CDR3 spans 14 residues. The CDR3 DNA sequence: TGTGCCAGCAGCTTGTCAGGGGTTCTATACGAGCAGTACTTC. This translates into CASSLSGVLYEQYF.

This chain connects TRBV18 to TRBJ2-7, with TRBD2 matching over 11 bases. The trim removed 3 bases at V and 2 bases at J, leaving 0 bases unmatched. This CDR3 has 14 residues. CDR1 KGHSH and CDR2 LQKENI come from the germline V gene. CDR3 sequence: CASSPSGRAYEQYF. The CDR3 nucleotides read TGTGCCAGCTCACCTAGCGGGAGGGCCTACGAGCAGTACTTC.

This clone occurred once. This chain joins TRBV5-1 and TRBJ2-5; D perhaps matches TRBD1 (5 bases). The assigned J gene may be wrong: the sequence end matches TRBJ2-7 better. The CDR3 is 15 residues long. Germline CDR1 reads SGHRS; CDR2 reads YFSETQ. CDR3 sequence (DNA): TGCGCCAGCAGCCCCGTTCAGGGTCTTTCCTACGAGCAGTACTTC. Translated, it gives CASSPVQGLSYEQYF.

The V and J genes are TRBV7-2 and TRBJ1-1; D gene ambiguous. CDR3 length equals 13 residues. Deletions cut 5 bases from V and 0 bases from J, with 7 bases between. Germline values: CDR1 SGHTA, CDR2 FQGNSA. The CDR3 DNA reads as TGTGCCAGCAGCCTTATCATGAACACTGAAGCTTTCTTT. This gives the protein CASSLIMNTEAFF.